One sample yielded the 28 T cell receptor beta chains listed below, sequenced in a study of T cell responses to AZD1222 COVID-19 vaccine (dated by TCRdb to 2020 to 2023). The sample's time point label is to be understood as: about 28 days (+/-7) after the second vaccine dose. Libraries came from the immunoSEQ multiplex PCR assay. TCRdb retrieved this table from immuneACCESS and kept in-frame rearrangements only. Not all clones are present; in checked studies, unresolved V genes account for under half, and no reason is known for the remainder. A total of about 180,000 clones appear in this sample, about 88% of them only once. The ten largest clonotypes hold 25% to 30% of the sample. Sequences were derived from peripheral blood, sampled 28 days after the second AZD1222 dose. Source of these receptors: an adult who received the AZD1222 COVID-19 vaccine.

The rearrangement joins TRBV12-3 or TRBV12-4 to TRBJ2-7; D is unresolved. V was clipped by 6 bases and J by 2 bases, with 5 bases between them. The CDR3 is 11 amino acids. CDR3 in amino acids: CASSSAYEQYF. The CDR3 bases are TGTGCCAGCAGCTCGGCCTACGAGCAGTACTTC.

This chain uses TRBV28 with TRBJ2-7, with D possibly TRBD1 on 5 matching bases. Looked up from germline, CDR1 is MDHEN and CDR2 is SYDVKM. This CDR3 comprises 11 residues. The ends were cut back, 8 bases at V and 6 bases at J, with 11 bases in the middle. The CDR3 nucleotides are TGTGCCAGCTACGAAGGGGTCGAGCAGTACTTC. It codes for CASYEGVEQYF.

This sequence joins TRBV10-2 and TRBJ2-3; maybe TRBD1 (5 bases). This CDR3 has 13 amino acids. Germline V gene sequence: CDR1 WSHSY, CDR2 SAAADI. The ends were cut back, 4 bases at V and 0 bases at J, with 5 bases in the middle. CDR3 DNA: TGCGCCAGCAGTGGACAGAGCACAGATACGCAGTATTTT. Translation: CASSGQSTDTQYF.

The V and J genes are TRBV4-3 and TRBJ1-2; D not certain. The germline gives CDR1 LGHNA, CDR2 YSLEER. The CDR3 contains 15 residues. Trimming shortened V by 0 bases and J by 4 bases, and 12 bases separated the two germline ends. CDR3 nucleotides: TGCGCCAGCAGCCAAGAACAAGCGAGCTTCTATGGCTACACCTTC. Amino acid sequence: CASSQEQASFYGYTF.

The chain couples TRBV11-1 to TRBJ2-7; tentatively, D is TRBD1 or TRBD2 (5 bases each). CDR3 length: 13 residues. V was cut by 4 bases and J by 7 bases, with 14 bases left in between. CDR1 and CDR2 (germline): SGHAT, FQDESV (reference sequence). In DNA form, the CDR3 reads TGTGCCAGCAGCTCTAGGGACGGGGCTGAGCAGTACTTC. Amino acids: CASSSRDGAEQYF.

J is TRBJ2-3 and V is TRBV18; TRBD2 matches at 8 bases. The CDR3 sequence is 15 residues long. Germline trimming cut 6 bases from V and 6 bases from J; bases unmatched to any gene: 11. Germline V gene data show CDR1 as KGHSH and CDR2 as LQKENI. In DNA form, the CDR3 reads TGTGCCAGCTCTCCCGACGGGGGGGCGATCGATACGCAGTATTTT. Its protein is CASSPDGGAIDTQYF.

This clone occurred a few times. This sequence joins TRBV5-1 and TRBJ2-6; D is uncertain. The germline CDR1 and CDR2 sequences are SGHRS and YFSETQ. This CDR3 comprises 14 residues. Trimming removed 2 bases at V and 4 bases at J, with 7 bases between. The CDR3 is CASSFSAGANVLTF. The DNA of the CDR3 is TGCGCCAGCAGCTTTTCGGCCGGGGCCAACGTCCTGACTTTC. Looking up the rest from reference TRBV5-1 and TRBJ2-6 gives the full variable domain: KAGVTQTPRYLIKTRGQQVTLSCSPISGHRSVSWYQQTPGQGLQFLFEYFSETQRNKGNFPGRFSGRQFSNSRSEMNVSTLELGDSALYLCASSFSAGANVLTFGAGSRLTVL.

CDR3 residues: CASSLRGGLTYEQYF. For the CDR3, the DNA is TGTGCCAGCAGCTTAAGAGGGGGACTAACCTACGAGCAGTACTTC. The V and J genes are TRBV7-3 and TRBJ2-7, with a possible D match to TRBD2 (7 bases). From germline, CDR1 is SGHTA and CDR2 FQGTGA. The CDR3 loop spans 15 amino acids. V lost 1 base to trimming and J lost 2 bases, with 12 bases between them.

The J gene is TRBJ1-3, the V gene TRBV9; D possibly corresponds to TRBD1 (6 bases). Germline assignment: CDR1 SGDLS and CDR2 YYNGEE. With 4 bases removed from V and 4 bases from J, the gap between germline ends came to 15 bases. This CDR3 is built from 15 residues. The CDR3 DNA follows: TGTGCCAGCAGCTTGGACAGATCGGCCGGAAACACCATATATTTT. It encodes CASSLDRSAGNTIYF.

The count of this clone is one. This chain connects TRBV6-5 to TRBJ2-1, with 9 bases that match TRBD1. The CDR3 contains 15 residues. J lost 8 bases, V lost 6 bases, and 11 bases had no gene match. Germline V CDR1 and CDR2: MNHEY, SVGAGI. CDR3 loop: CASSRTGVVLDEQFF. The CDR3 DNA follows: TGTGCCAGCAGCCGGACAGGGGTTGTCTTAGATGAGCAGTTCTTC.

The rearrangement joins TRBV14 to TRBJ1-4; the D gene is possibly TRBD1 (5 bases). Deletions cut 2 bases from V and 16 bases from J, with 20 bases between. CDR1 SGHDN and CDR2 FVKESK come from the germline V gene. The CDR3 contains 14 residues. The CDR3 nucleotides read TGTGCCAGCAGCCAAAATCACGACAGAGGATTAAAGTTTTTT. Translated, it gives CASSQNHDRGLKFF.

The chain employs TRBV20-1 and TRBJ2-7, with no clear D. CDR3 length equals 11 residues. Germline V lookup: CDR1 DFQATT, CDR2 SNEGSKA (reference sequence). The V and J ends lost 0 bases and 8 bases respectively, with 8 bases between them. The CDR3 sequence: CSARDMRKQYF. As DNA, the CDR3 is TGCAGTGCTAGAGATATGAGAAAGCAGTACTTC.

This clone appeared once. V and J are TRBV5-1 and TRBJ2-1, with 7 bases identical to TRBD1. Germline V gives CDR1 SGHRS, CDR2 YFSETQ. J lost 7 bases, V lost 1 base, and 5 bases had no gene match. The CDR3 runs 14 residues. The CDR3 nucleotides are TGCGCCAGCAGCTTGACAGGGGAGAGGAATGAGCAGTTCTTC. It translates to CASSLTGERNEQFF.

V is TRBV3-1 (or the pseudogene TRBV3-2) and J is TRBJ2-2; TRBD2 agrees at 8 bases. In germline, CDR1 is LGHDT, CDR2 YNNKEL (reference sequence). The CDR3 is 14 amino acids. J was trimmed by 7 bases and V by 6 bases; bases with no gene match: 7. In DNA, the CDR3 is TGTGCCAGCAGTCGACGGGCGGGAGGCGGGGAGCTGTTTTTT. Encoded protein: CASSRRAGGGELFF.

Worth noting for this clone: Sequence at one end of the junction differs from germline and may be a read error. This chain uses TRBV10-3 with TRBJ2-3, with 7 bases that match TRBD1. Germline V lookup: CDR1 ENHRY, CDR2 SYGVKD. The CDR3 is made up of 15 amino acids. The CDR3 DNA reads TGTGCCATCAGTGAGACCCGGACAGGCACGGATACGCAGTATTTT. This gives the protein CAISETRTGTDTQYF.

The CDR3 protein is CASSSLGALNQAQHF. For the CDR3, the DNA is TGTGCCAGCAGCTCATTAGGGGCCCTTAATCAAGCCCAGCATTTT. This rearrangement joins TRBV7-2 to TRBJ1-5, with a possible D match to TRBD1 (5 bases). CDR1 is SGHTA, CDR2 FQGNSA, per germline. This CDR3 is 15 amino acids long. V lost 4 bases and J 11 bases, leaving 21 bases between the germline ends. The entire variable domain, with the rest obtained from reference TRBV7-2 and TRBJ1-5, is as follows: GAGVSQSPSNKVTEKGKDVELRCDPISGHTALYWYRQSLGQGLEFLIYFQGNSAPDKSGLPSDRFSAERTGGSVSTLTIQRTQQEDSAVYLCASSSLGALNQAQHFGDGTRLSIL.

The gene calls are TRBV7-8 and TRBJ2-3; no clear D. The V gene's germline CDR1 is SGHVS and CDR2 FQNEAQ. Trimming cost V 5 bases and J 7 bases, with 10 bases left between them. The CDR3 is 12 residues long. This chain's CDR3 is CASSLDLYTQYF. For the CDR3, the DNA is TGTGCCAGCAGCCTGGACCTCTATACGCAGTATTTT.

The V gene is TRBV5-1, the J gene TRBJ2-7; D perhaps matches TRBD2 (6 bases). The CDR3 runs to 16 residues. The germline V and J ends were trimmed by 2 bases and 0 bases, with 15 bases remaining between them. Per germline, CDR1 SGHRS and CDR2 YFSETQ. For the CDR3, the DNA is TGCGCCAGCAGCTTCACAAGCAGCGGGCTCTCCTACGAGCAGTACTTC. Translating it yields CASSFTSSGLSYEQYF. The full variable domain, completed using reference TRBV5-1 and TRBJ2-7, is KAGVTQTPRYLIKTRGQQVTLSCSPISGHRSVSWYQQTPGQGLQFLFEYFSETQRNKGNFPGRFSGRQFSNSRSEMNVSTLELGDSALYLCASSFTSSGLSYEQYFGPGTRLTVT.

The J gene is TRBJ2-7, the V gene TRBV15; 7 nucleotides line up with TRBD1. The J segment lost 0 bases and the V segment lost 2 bases, leaving 4 bases of the junction unmatched. This CDR3 has 15 residues. Germline-derived CDR1 and CDR2 are LNHNV and YYDKDF (reference sequence). This CDR3 is CATSRPGTASYEQYF. CDR3 coding DNA: TGTGCCACCAGCAGACCCGGGACAGCCTCCTACGAGCAGTACTTC.

The chain joins TRBV5-6 to TRBJ2-7; 11 bases fit TRBD1. V gave up 4 bases and J gave up 4 bases; unmatched junction bases: 7. CDR3 length: 15 amino acids. Germline loops: CDR1 SGHDT, CDR2 YYEEEE. CDR3 DNA: TGTGCCAGCAGCCCCAAGGACAGGGGGCTATACGAGCAGTACTTC. Its protein is CASSPKDRGLYEQYF. Variable domain in full (rest from reference TRBV5-6 and TRBJ2-7): DAGVTQSPTHLIKTRGQQVTLRCSPKSGHDTVSWYQQALGQGPQFIFQYYEEEERQRGNFPDRFSGHQFPNYSSELNVNALLLGDSALYLCASSPKDRGLYEQYFGPGTRLTVT.

The chain recombines TRBV18 with TRBJ2-3, with D unclear. The CDR3 has 14 amino acids. Germline CDR1 KGHSH, CDR2 LQKENI. Trimming shortened V by 0 bases and J by 6 bases, and 10 bases separated the two germline ends. CDR3: CASSPPSQDDTQYF. The CDR3 nucleotides are TGTGCCAGCTCACCACCGTCCCAAGACGATACGCAGTATTTT.

V usage is TRBV15 and J usage is TRBJ2-1; weak D call: TRBD1 (5 bases). The CDR3 has 14 residues. Trimming took off 1 base at V and 4 bases at J, with 8 bases between the two ends. The germline CDR1 and CDR2 sequences are LNHNV and YYDKDF (reference sequence). DNA for the CDR3: TGTGCCACCAGCAGAGTCGACAGTTACAATGAGCAGTTCTTC. Its translation: CATSRVDSYNEQFF.

The rearrangement uses TRBV4-1 and TRBJ1-1; weak D call: TRBD1 (5 bases). CDR1 and CDR2 from the germline V gene are MGHRA and YSYEKL. The germline V and J ends were trimmed by 4 bases and 4 bases, with 10 bases remaining between them. The CDR3 is 13 amino acids. CDR3 coding DNA: TGCGCCAGCAGCCGCGGGGGGTCCACTGAAGCTTTCTTT. Amino acids: CASSRGGSTEAFF.

This chain connects TRBV5-1 to TRBJ2-7, with TRBD1 matching over 11 bases. Germline CDR1 reads SGHRS; CDR2 reads YFSETQ. V dropped 4 bases and J dropped 5; count of bases not matched to a gene: 11. This CDR3 contains 16 residues. The CDR3 DNA is TGCGCCAGCAGCGACAAACCGGGACAGGGGGTCGACGAGCAGTACTTC. This translates into CASSDKPGQGVDEQYF.

The chain has TRBV3-1 (or the pseudogene TRBV3-2) and TRBJ2-3; TRBD2 agrees at 7 bases. With V trimmed by 4 bases and J by 10 bases, 8 bases remained unmatched. The germline V gene has CDR1 LGHDT and CDR2 YNNKEL (reference sequence). This CDR3 is built from 13 residues. The chain's CDR3 is CASSLPGAGAQYF. For the CDR3, the DNA is TGTGCCAGCAGCCTCCCTGGGGCGGGGGCGCAGTATTTT.

This chain uses TRBV5-1 with TRBJ2-7; no clear D gene. V was cut by 4 bases and J by 6 bases, with 11 bases left in between. CDR3 length: 12 residues. Looked up from germline, CDR1 is SGHRS and CDR2 is YFSETQ. Here the CDR3 DNA reads TGCGCCAGCAGCGATGTCAAGGTCGAGCAGTACTTC. Translating it yields CASSDVKVEQYF. Drawing the rest from reference TRBV5-1 and TRBJ2-7, the complete variable domain is KAGVTQTPRYLIKTRGQQVTLSCSPISGHRSVSWYQQTPGQGLQFLFEYFSETQRNKGNFPGRFSGRQFSNSRSEMNVSTLELGDSALYLCASSDVKVEQYFGPGTRLTVT.

The V and J genes are TRBV6-2 or TRBV6-3 and TRBJ2-7; TRBD1 matches at 7 bases. The V gene end was trimmed by 3 bases and the J gene end by 6 bases; junction bases not matched to a gene: 11. This CDR3 region has 15 residues. Germline lookup yields CDR1 MNHEY and CDR2 SVGEGT. CDR3 protein: CASSYSSTQGFEQYF. The CDR3 nucleotides are TGTGCCAGCAGTTATTCATCCACACAGGGGTTCGAGCAGTACTTC.

The chain uses TRBV7-2 and TRBJ1-4, with D tentatively TRBD1 (5 bases). Germline V lookup: CDR1 SGHTA, CDR2 FQGNSA. V dropped 3 bases and J dropped 5 bases, with 10 bases sitting between them. The CDR3 length is 14 residues. CDR3 sequence reads: CASSFGAHNEKLFF. CDR3 bases: TGTGCCAGCAGCTTCGGGGCACACAATGAAAAACTGTTTTTT.